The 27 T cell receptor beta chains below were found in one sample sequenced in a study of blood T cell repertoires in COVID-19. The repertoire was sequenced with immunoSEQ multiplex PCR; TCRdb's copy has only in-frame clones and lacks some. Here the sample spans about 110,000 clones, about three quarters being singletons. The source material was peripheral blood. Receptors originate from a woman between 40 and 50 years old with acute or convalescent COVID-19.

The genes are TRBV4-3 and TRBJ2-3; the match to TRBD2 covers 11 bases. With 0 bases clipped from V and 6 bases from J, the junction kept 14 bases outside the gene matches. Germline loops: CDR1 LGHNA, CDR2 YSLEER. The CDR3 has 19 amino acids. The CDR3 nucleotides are TGCGCCAGCAGCCAAGAAACTAGCGGGGGCGTAAGAGCACGGGATACGCAGTATTTT. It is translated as CASSQETSGGVRARDTQYF.

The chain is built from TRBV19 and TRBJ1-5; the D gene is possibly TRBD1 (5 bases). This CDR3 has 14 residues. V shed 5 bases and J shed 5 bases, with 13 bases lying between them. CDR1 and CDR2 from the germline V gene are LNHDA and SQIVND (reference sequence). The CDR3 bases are TGTGCCAGTAGTTTCTCTTTCAGGGATCAGCCCCAGCATTTT. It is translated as CASSFSFRDQPQHF.

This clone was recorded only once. Here the CDR3 reads CASRAGGVYNSPLHF. The CDR3 DNA sequence: TGTGCCAGCAGGGCAGGGGGCGTCTATAATTCACCCCTCCACTTT. V gene TRBV7-2 combines with J gene TRBJ1-6, with TRBD1 matching over 8 bases. This CDR3 region has 15 residues. The V gene end was trimmed by 6 bases and the J gene end by 3 bases; junction bases not matched to a gene: 4. Germline V gene sequence: CDR1 SGHTA, CDR2 FQGNSA.

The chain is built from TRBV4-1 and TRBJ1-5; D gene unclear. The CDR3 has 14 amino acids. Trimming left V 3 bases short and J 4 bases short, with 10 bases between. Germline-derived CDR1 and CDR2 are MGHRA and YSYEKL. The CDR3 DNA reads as TGCGCCAGCAGCCACCCGGTCGCAAATCAGCCCCAGCATTTT. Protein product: CASSHPVANQPQHF.

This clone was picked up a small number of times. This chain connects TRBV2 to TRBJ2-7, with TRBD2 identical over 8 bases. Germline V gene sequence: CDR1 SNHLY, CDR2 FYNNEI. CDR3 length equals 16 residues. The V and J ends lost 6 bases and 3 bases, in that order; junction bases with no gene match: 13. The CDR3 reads CASRKGGLAGLYEQYF. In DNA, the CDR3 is TGTGCCAGCAGGAAGGGAGGGCTAGCGGGCCTCTACGAGCAGTACTTC.

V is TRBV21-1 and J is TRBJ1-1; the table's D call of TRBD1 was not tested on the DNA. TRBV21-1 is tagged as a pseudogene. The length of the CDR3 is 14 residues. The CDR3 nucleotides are TGTGCCAGCAGCAAGGGGCCTAAAAACACTGAAGCTTTCTTT. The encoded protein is CASSKGPKNTEAFF.

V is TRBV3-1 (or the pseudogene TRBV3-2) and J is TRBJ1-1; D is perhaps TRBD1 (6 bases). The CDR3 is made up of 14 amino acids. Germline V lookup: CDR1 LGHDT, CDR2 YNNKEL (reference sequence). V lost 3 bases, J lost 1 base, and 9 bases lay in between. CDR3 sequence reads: CASSHHRENTEAFF. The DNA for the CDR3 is TGTGCCAGCAGCCATCACAGGGAGAACACTGAAGCTTTCTTT.

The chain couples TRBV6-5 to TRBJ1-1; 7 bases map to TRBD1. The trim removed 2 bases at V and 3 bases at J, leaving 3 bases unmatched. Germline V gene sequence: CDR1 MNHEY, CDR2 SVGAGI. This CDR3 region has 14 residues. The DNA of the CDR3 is TGTGCCAGCAGTTACAGGGGGCGCGACACTGAAGCTTTCTTT. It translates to CASSYRGRDTEAFF.

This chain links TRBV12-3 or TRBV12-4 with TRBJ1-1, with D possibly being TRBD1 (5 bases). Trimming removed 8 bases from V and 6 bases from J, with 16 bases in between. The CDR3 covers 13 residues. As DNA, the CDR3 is TGTGCCAGCGGAATTAGGACGGGGGCTGAAGCTTTCTTT. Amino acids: CASGIRTGAEAFF.

CDR3 in DNA: TGCAGCGTTGGAGGGACACCTCCCAGCTATGGCTACACCTTC. It specifies CSVGGTPPSYGYTF. V usage is TRBV29-1 and J usage is TRBJ1-2; tentative D call: TRBD1 (6 bases). Germline CDR1 SQVTM, CDR2 ANQGSEA. The V end was cut by 4 bases, the J end by 4 bases, with 16 bases between. CDR3 length: 14 residues. The variable domain in full, completed from reference TRBV29-1 and TRBJ1-2, reads SAVISQKPSRDICQRGTSLTIQCQVDSQVTMMFWYRQQPGQSLTLIATANQGSEATYESGFVIDKFPISRPNLTFSTLTVSNMSPEDSSIYLCSVGGTPPSYGYTFGSGTRLTVV.

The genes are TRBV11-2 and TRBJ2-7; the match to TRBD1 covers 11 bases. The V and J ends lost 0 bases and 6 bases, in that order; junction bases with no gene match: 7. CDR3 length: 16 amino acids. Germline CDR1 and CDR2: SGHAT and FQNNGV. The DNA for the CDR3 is TGTGCCAGCAGCTTAGACCGTCCGGGACAGGGGGGCGAGCAGTACTTC. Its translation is CASSLDRPGQGGEQYF.

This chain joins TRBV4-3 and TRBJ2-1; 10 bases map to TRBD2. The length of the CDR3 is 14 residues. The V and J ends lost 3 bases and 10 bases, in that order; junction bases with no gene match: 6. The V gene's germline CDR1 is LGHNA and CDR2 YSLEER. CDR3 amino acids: CASSQLAGAREQFF. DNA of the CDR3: TGCGCCAGCAGCCAGCTAGCGGGGGCGAGGGAGCAGTTCTTC.

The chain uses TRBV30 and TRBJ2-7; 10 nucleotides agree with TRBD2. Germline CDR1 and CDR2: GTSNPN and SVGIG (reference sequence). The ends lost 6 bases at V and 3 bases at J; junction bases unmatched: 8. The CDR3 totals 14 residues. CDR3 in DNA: TGTGCCTGCAAAAGCATAGCGGGGGGCTACGAGCAGTACTTC. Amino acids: CACKSIAGGYEQYF.

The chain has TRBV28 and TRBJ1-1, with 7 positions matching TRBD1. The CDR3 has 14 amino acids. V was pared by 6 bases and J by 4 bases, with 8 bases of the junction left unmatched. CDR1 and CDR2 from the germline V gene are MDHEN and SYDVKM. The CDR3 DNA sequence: TGTGCCAGCAGCCGAGGGGGCGCGGGCACTGAAGCTTTCTTT. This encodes CASSRGGAGTEAFF.

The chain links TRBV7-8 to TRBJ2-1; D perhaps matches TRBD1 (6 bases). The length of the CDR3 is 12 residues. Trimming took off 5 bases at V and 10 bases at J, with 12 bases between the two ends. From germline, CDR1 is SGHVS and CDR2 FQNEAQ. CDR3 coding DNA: TGTGCCAGCAGCCCGCACAGGGACGAGCAGTTCTTC. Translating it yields CASSPHRDEQFF.

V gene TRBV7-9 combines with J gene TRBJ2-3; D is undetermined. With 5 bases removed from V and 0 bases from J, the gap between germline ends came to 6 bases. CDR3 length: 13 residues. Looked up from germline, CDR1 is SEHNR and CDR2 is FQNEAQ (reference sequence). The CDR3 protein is CASSLGSTDTQYF. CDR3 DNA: TGTGCCAGCAGCCTCGGGAGCACAGATACGCAGTATTTT.

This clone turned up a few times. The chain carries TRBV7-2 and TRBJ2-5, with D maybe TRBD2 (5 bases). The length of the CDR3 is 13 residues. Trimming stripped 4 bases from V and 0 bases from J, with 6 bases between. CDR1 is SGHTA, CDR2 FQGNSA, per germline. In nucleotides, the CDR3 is TGTGCCAGCAGCTGGACTGACCAAGAGACCCAGTACTTC. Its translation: CASSWTDQETQYF.

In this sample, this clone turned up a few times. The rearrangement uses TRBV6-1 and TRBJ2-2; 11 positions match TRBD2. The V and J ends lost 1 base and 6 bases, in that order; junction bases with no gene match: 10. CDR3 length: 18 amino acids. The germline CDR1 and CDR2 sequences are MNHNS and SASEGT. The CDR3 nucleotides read TGTGCCAGCAGTGAAGAGGTTAGCGGGGGGGTAAAAGCCGGGGAGCTGTTTTTT. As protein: CASSEEVSGGVKAGELFF.

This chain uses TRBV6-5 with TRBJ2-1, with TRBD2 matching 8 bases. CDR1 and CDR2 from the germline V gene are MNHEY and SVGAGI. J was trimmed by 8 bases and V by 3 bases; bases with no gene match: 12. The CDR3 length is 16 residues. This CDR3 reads CASSYPREGRGYEQFF. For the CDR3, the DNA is TGTGCCAGCAGTTATCCCCGGGAGGGGCGAGGATATGAGCAGTTCTTC.

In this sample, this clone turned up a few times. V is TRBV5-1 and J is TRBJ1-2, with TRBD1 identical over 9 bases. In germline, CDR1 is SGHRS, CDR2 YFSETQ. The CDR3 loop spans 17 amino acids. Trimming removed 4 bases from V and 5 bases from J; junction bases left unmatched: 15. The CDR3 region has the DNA TGCGCCAGCAGCGTCGGGACAGGGCGATCTTTTGCTTATGGCTACACCTTC. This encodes CASSVGTGRSFAYGYTF.

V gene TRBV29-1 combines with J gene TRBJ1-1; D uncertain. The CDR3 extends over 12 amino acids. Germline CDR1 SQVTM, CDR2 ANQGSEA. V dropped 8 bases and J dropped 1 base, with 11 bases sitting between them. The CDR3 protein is CSCRPGNTEAFF. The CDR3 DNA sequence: TGCAGCTGTAGACCGGGGAACACTGAAGCTTTCTTT.

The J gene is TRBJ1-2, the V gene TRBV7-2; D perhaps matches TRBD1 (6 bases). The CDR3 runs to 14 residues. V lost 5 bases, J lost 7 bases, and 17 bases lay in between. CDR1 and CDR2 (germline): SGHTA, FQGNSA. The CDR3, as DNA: TGTGCCAGCAGCCCCCCAGGGGCGCAAAGTGGCTACACCTTC. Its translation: CASSPPGAQSGYTF.

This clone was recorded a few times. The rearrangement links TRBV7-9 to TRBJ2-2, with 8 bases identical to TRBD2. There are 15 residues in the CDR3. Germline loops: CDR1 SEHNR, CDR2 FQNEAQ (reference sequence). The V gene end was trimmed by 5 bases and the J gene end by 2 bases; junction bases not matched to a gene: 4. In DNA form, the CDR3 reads TGTGCCAGCAGCGTTAGCGGGACCAACACCGGGGAGCTGTTTTTT. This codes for CASSVSGTNTGELFF.

CDR3 nucleotides: TGTGCCAGCTCACCGACAGGGGCGGGTGAAAAACTGTTTTTT. Its protein product is CASSPTGAGEKLFF. V gene TRBV18 combines with J gene TRBJ1-4; 8 bases are a match to TRBD1. Germline loops: CDR1 KGHSH, CDR2 LQKENI. The CDR3 runs to 14 residues. The J segment lost 7 bases and the V segment lost 3 bases, leaving 4 bases of the junction unmatched.

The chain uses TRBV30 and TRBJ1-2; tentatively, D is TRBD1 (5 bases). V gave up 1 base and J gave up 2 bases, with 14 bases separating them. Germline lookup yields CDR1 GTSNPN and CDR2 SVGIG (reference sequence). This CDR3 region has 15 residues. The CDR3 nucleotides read TGTGCCTGGAGTGGGGGCCTCCGGCGGAACTATGGCTACACCTTC. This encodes CAWSGGLRRNYGYTF. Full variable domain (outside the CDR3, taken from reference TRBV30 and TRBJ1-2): SQTIHQWPATLVQPVGSPLSLECTVEGTSNPNLYWYRQAAGRGLQLLFYSVGIGQISSEVPQNLSASRPQDRQFILSSKKLLLSDSGFYLCAWSGGLRRNYGYTFGSGTRLTVV.

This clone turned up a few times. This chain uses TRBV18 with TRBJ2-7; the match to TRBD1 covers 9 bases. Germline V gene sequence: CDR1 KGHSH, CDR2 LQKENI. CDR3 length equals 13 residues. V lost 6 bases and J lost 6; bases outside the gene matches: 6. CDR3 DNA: TGTGCCAGCTCCCCCGGGACAGGGAGCGAGCAGTACTTC. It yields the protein CASSPGTGSEQYF.

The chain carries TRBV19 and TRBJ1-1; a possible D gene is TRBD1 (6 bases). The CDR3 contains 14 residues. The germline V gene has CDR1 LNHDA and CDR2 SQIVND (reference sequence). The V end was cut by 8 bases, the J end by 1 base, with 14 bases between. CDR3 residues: CASGQFLGNTEAFF. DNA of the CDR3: TGTGCCAGTGGACAGTTCTTAGGGAACACTGAAGCTTTCTTT.